The rows below give T cell receptor beta chains drawn from one sample of a study of OX40 agonist ivuxolimab in advanced cancers. Profiling relied on immunoSEQ multiplex PCR, and the TCRdb table lists in-frame clones only, not all of them. The sample includes fewer than 25,000 clones, 88% of them seen just once. This specimen was CD4+ or CD8+ T cells sorted from blood, taken in a trial of the OX40 agonist ivuxolimab. These receptors came from an adult with an advanced solid tumor such as melanoma, head and neck, liver or kidney cancer. Each CDR3 is given with its conserved first and last residue. A D gene is named only where the DNA matches it firmly. Clone size is stated in some rows and not others, as once, few, many or a class when expanded.

J: TRBJ2-5; size: few; D: NA; V: TRBV25-1; length: 14; CDR3: CASSGQGYQETQYF; DNA: TGTGCCAGCAGTGGCCAGGGGTACCAAGAGACCCAGTACTTC
J: TRBJ2-2; size: NA; D: TRBD1; V: TRBV11-2; length: 16; CDR3: CASSIQGGINTGELFF; DNA: TGTGCCAGCAGCATACAGGGGGGTATCAACACCGGGGAGCTGTTTTTT
J: TRBJ2-6; size: NA; D: NA; V: TRBV13; length: 16; CDR3: CASSLFRDSGANVLTF; DNA: TGTGCCAGCAGCTTGTTCAGGGACTCTGGGGCCAACGTCCTGACTTTC
J: TRBJ1-4; size: NA; D: TRBD1; V: TRBV7-9; length: 15; CDR3: CASSLDGDRNEKLFF; DNA: TGTGCCAGCAGCTTAGACGGGGACAGGAACGAAAAACTGTTTTTT
J: TRBJ1-5; size: NA; D: NA; V: TRBV12-5; length: 15; CDR3: CASGLVPGGNQPQHF; DNA: TGTGCTAGTGGTTTGGTACCCGGGGGCAATCAGCCCCAGCATTTT
J: TRBJ2-7; size: once; D: TRBD1; V: TRBV30; length: 13; CDR3: CAWSGTVGYEQYF; DNA: TGTGCCTGGAGCGGGACAGTGGGTTACGAGCAGTACTTC
J: TRBJ1-5; size: NA; D: NA; V: TRBV18; length: 13; CDR3: CASSQGPNQPQHF; DNA: TGTGCCAGCTCACAGGGACCCAATCAGCCCCAGCATTTT
J: TRBJ2-1; size: NA; D: NA; V: TRBV5-6; length: 15; CDR3: CASSLGSSSYNEQFF; DNA: TGTGCCAGCAGCTTGGGTTCGAGCTCCTACAATGAGCAGTTCTTC
J: TRBJ1-4; size: NA; D: TRBD1; V: TRBV6-6; length: 15; CDR3: CASTNPDRGSEKLFF; DNA: TGTGCCAGCACCAACCCGGACAGGGGAAGTGAAAAACTGTTTTTT
J: TRBJ2-5; size: NA; D: NA; V: TRBV5-6; length: 14; CDR3: CASSREGVQETQYF; DNA: TGTGCCAGCAGCCGCGAGGGGGTACAAGAGACCCAGTACTTC